This T cell receptor beta chain appears in the sequencing data of a study of immune evolution from preneoplasia to lung adenocarcinoma. Study results and limitations: Clonality was highest in normal lung, lower in later-stage lesions apparently. From normal lung to invasive adenocarcinoma, top clone frequencies appeared to decrease.

Notes on this clone: As yet, its antigen is unknown.

The CDR3 extends over 14 amino acids. Resections took place in Japan or China from about 2014 to 2018. Two lung cancer pathologists independently confirmed each histologic diagnosis. The method was immunoSEQ multiplex PCR; TCRdb's version includes in-frame clones alone and lacks a portion of them. The repertoire includes approximately 5,000 clones, 65% to 85% of them detected once, and 7% to 9.5% sits in the top ten. This receptor was obtained from a donor at least 70 years old with lung adenocarcinoma. Sequencing was performed on FFPE adjacent normal lung tissue. The J gene is TRBJ1-5, the V gene TRBV21-1; the table calls TRBD1, which could not be checked here. TRBV21-1 is noted as a pseudogene. The CDR3 loop is CASRRVWRNQPQHF. The DNA for the CDR3 is TGTGCCAGTCGCAGGGTCTGGCGCAATCAGCCCCAGCATTTT.